This T cell receptor (beta chain) was sequenced for a study of graft-versus-host responses after intestinal transplantation. Using immunoSEQ multiplex PCR, the repertoire was profiled, and TCRdb retains in-frame clones only, with some absent. Among roughly 39,000 clones listed, nearly 95% were seen once. As for this clone: The target antigen is unknown.

V was pared by 5 bases and J by 3 bases, with 17 bases between. The V gene's germline CDR1 is SGHNT and CDR2 YENEEA. This CDR3 has 16 amino acids. The rearrangement uses TRBV11-3 and TRBJ2-1; TRBD1 is a possible D gene (5 bases). The source material was unstimulated CD8+ T cells sorted from spleen or lymph node cells, sampled before transplant. The clonotype comes from a human donor who was the organ donor for an intestinal transplant. The CDR3 DNA reads as TGTGCCAGCAGCCTAGGGGCGTTGGCCTTCTACAATGAGCAGTTCTTC. Translation: CASSLGALAFYNEQFF.